Reported below is one T cell receptor beta chain. Its target is not known. This record comes from a study of CD8 T cells in Susac syndrome. An input of about 0.5 to 1 ug of RNA was subjected to reverse transcription using random hexamers. TCRdb recomputed calls from the immunoSEQ multiplex PCR reads with MiXCR, one row per CDR3 protein. The repertoire has 300,000 to 350,000 distinct CDR3 sequences, 92% of them found once; the top ten carry about 0.07%. Study conclusions and caveats: As the study acknowledged, the number of individuals in its TCR sequencing and HLA analysis was relatively small.

Trimming pared 0 bases from V and 7 bases from J, leaving 5 bases between. The CDR3 length is 13 residues. Germline values: CDR1 SGDLS, CDR2 YYNGEE. The chain joins TRBV9 to TRBJ1-6; unclear D gene. The TCR was taken from a human donor with multiple sclerosis. Sequencing was carried out using CD4+ T cells from PBMCs. CDR3 region: CASSVEQNSPLHF. As DNA, the CDR3 is TGTGCCAGCAGCGTAGAGCAGAATTCACCCCTCCACTTT.